This entry concerns a single TCR beta chain. Its antigen remains unidentified. These data originate in a study of regulatory T cells in long-lasting Graves disease. Looking at the study overall: For a period under 3 months, newly diagnosed Graves' patients had taken antithyroid drugs. Study observations and caveats: TCR diversity in persistent Graves' patients was below that of newly diagnosed ones.

The CDR3 is 15 residues long. The germline gives CDR1 SGHAT, CDR2 FQNNGV. V dropped 2 bases and J dropped 0 bases, with 8 bases sitting between them. Time point described: newly diagnosed GD, antithyroid drugs for less than 3 months. PBMC-derived RNA was used for the TCR library. Arm-PCR of CDR3 regions and iRepertoire HTBI primers were the basis on which TCR beta libraries were built. TCRdb reprocessed the multiplex PCR reads with MiXCR, giving one entry per CDR3 protein. The data show a few hundred thousand distinct CDR3 sequences, about 19% seen once. Sequenced here: peripheral blood mononuclear cells (PBMCs), sampled at new diagnosis, from a patient treated with antithyroid drugs. This TCR came from a female donor with Graves disease. The rearrangement links TRBV11-2 to TRBJ1-5; no clear D gene. For the CDR3, the DNA is TGTGCCAGCAGCTTAAGGGCAGATAGCAATCAGCCCCAGCATTTT. This codes for CASSLRADSNQPQHF.